This T cell receptor beta chain was sequenced in a study of vaccination and CD4 T cells after COVID-19. TCRdb fed the PCR reads into MiXCR, producing one record per CDR3 protein. The sample includes some 16,000 distinct CDR3 sequences, approximately 71% of them seen just once. Germline V gene sequence: CDR1 LNHDA, CDR2 SQIVND (reference sequence). V shed 5 bases and J shed 8 bases, with 16 bases lying between them. The CDR3 totals 14 residues. The sequence was collected from a human donor who had recovered from COVID-19. The sequenced sample was CD4+ T cells from blood, obtained after SARS-CoV-2 vaccination. J is TRBJ2-4 and V is TRBV19; TRBD1 or TRBD2 may be the D gene (5 bases each). CDR3 sequence (DNA): TGTGCCAGTAGTTCTGGGACCAATAAGTACATTCAGTACTTC. Its protein product is CASSSGTNKYIQYF. The full variable domain, with the rest looked up from reference TRBV19 and TRBJ2-4, is DGGITQSPKYLFRKEGQNVTLSCEQNLNHDAMYWYRQDPGQGLRLIYYSQIVNDFQKGDIAEGYSVSREKKESFPLTVTSAQKNPTAFYLCASSSGTNKYIQYFGAGTRLSVL.